The clone carrying this T cell receptor beta chain rates as medium-sized (0.01 to 0.1%). Its antigen is unknown. Here the gene names and germline are mouse. The CDR3 end falls 4 residues outside the read, so it is completed with the germline J gene. Pooled cutaneous lymph node cells were sorted using CD4, CD8alpha, NKG2D, NKG2ACE and other markers. Per germline, CDR1 MNHDT and CDR2 YYDKIL. Trimming removed 0 bases from V and 1 base from J, with 3 bases in between. The CDR3 length is 14 residues. Investigators isolated RNA and reverse transcribed it into cDNA to act as the sequencing template. Clones were sequenced by immunoSEQ multiplex PCR, and TCRdb holds only the in-frame ones, with some missing. Altogether around 9,600 clones were found in the sample, and no singletons occur. This entry comes from a study of CD8+ T cells in alopecia areata. Study results and limitations: Mice showed clearer TCR sharing than patients did, a gap that was possibly HLA-related.

Sequenced sample: CD8+ T cells sorted from a lymph node. The chain links TRBV17 to TRBJ2-2; D gene ambiguous. This clonotype was obtained from a C3H/HeJ mouse with alopecia areata. The mouse line has the MHC haplotype H2-k. CDR3 DNA, as far as it was read: TGTGCTAGCAGTAGAGAACTAAACACCGGG. Translating gives CASSRELNTG. The whole CDR3 protein reads CASSRELNTGQLYF.